Following are 2 T cell receptor beta chains from one sample sequenced in a study of T-cell memory formation after mild COVID-19 (dated by TCRdb to the early 2020s). Preparation of the library involved 5' RACE. Sequenced on an Illumina NovaSeq 6000. TCRdb took the public reads, trimmed them with fastp at Q25, ran MiXCR for clone calling and kept in-frame beta chains. Rows with one shared CDR3 protein collapse into an entry with the most common genes and DNA. This sample gives around 430,000 distinct CDR3 sequences in total; roughly 15% of them show up just once. The ten largest make up about 22% of the sample. Sequencing was done on a sample of PBMCs or a T cell subset sorted from them (not recorded which). All receptors come from a man younger than 35 who had mild COVID-19 (a few samples of this study predate the infection). The sample titles of this study are shuffled in the database, so cell type and time point are left out; the donor was told from shared clones.

A few counts support this clonotype. This chain links TRBV10-3 with TRBJ2-1; 8 nucleotides match TRBD2. CDR1 and CDR2 from the germline V gene are ENHRY and SYGVKD. This CDR3 spans 17 amino acids. Losses at the gene ends were 6 bases for V and 0 bases for J; bases not matched to a gene: 10. The CDR3 is CAISQWTSSSSYNEQFF. The CDR3 DNA follows: TGTGCCATCAGCCAATGGACTAGCTCGAGCTCCTACAATGAGCAGTTCTTC.

The chain is built from TRBV7-3 and TRBJ2-2; 12 nucleotides align to TRBD2. Trimming removed 2 bases from V and 0 bases from J; junction bases left unmatched: 1. Germline loops: CDR1 SGHTA, CDR2 FQGTGA. The CDR3 totals 17 residues. In DNA, the CDR3 is TGTGCCAGCAGCTTACTAGCGGGGGGGCCGAACACCGGGGAGCTGTTTTTT. This gives the protein CASSLLAGGPNTGELFF.